This T cell receptor (beta chain) was observed in a study of blood T cells in healthy people across ages. With a J-beta primer mix and a sample-barcoded 5' primer, a second PCR ran roughly 6 to 11 cycles. MiXCR was run by TCRdb on the 5' RACE reads, yielding one entry per CDR3 protein. Seen here are 980,000 or so distinct CDR3 sequences, 48% observed once, and the top ten hold 13%. This TCR derives from a man aged 30-40 years in good health. The source material was blood.

The DNA for the CDR3 is TGCAGTGCTAGAGATTGGGCGGGGGGGCTTCAAGAGACCCAGTACTTC. Translating it yields CSARDWAGGLQETQYF. The V call is TRBV20-1, the J call TRBJ2-5, with 9 bases fitting TRBD2. Germline V gives CDR1 DFQATT, CDR2 SNEGSKA (reference sequence). The CDR3 is 16 residues long. J was trimmed by 2 bases and V by 0 bases; bases with no gene match: 7.